This T cell receptor (beta chain) was profiled in a study of T cell responses to AZD1222 COVID-19 vaccine (dated by TCRdb to the early 2020s). About the full investigation: A total of 230 to 250 trial participants underwent TCR sequencing, of whom about 210 had received two doses of AZD1222 and 26 had received two doses of the MenACWY control vaccine. Trial participants were enrolled by age into subgroups of 18-55, 56-69 and 70-plus years, and roughly 160, 29 and 62 TCR-sequenced participants, respectively, were included in these subgroups.

Findings and caveats that apply to the study as a whole: Spike-specific TCR breadth and depth rose significantly after two AZD1222 doses compared with day 0 and with MenACWY recipients. Conclusions about previously exposed vaccinees are limited, since just five or six AZD1222 recipients were seropositive for SARS-CoV-2 at baseline. In the small 56-69-year group, the increase in depth fell short of significance, most likely because of low power. Participants were mostly white British and included more females than males, and it was suggested by the authors that clonal diversity may have been underestimated. The whole spike protein was spanned by vaccine-associated CD4 TCRs, and dominant responses were seen in regions 160-218 and 743-854. Reportedly, almost half of the unique spike-specific TCRs recognized epitopes lying outside the regions that are mutated in the B.1.351 and B.1.1.7 variants. Because no day 14 peak-response samples were available, repertoires were characterized only after the peak T cell response.

Reading the label with the study, this specimen's time point is: about 28 days (+/-7) after the second vaccine dose. This specimen's treatment or condition label, per the study, means: meningococcal conjugate vaccine given as trial control. Vaccinee samples came from UK trials COV001 and COV002, including a single-blind randomized controlled phase 2/3 trial of AZD1222 (ChAdOx1 nCoV-19) in healthy adults. For TCRbeta chain sequencing, PBMC samples from trial participants were taken at day 0 and at day 28 after the second dose. Measured from the cysteine to the phenylalanine, the CDR3 is 14 residues long. Only the CDR3 portion is preserved as DNA: 42 bases, with reading frame beginning at the first base. Based on the germline V gene, the CDR1 and CDR2 sequences are MRHNA and SNTAGT. V and J are truncated by 2 bases and 2 bases respectively, leaving an intervening sequence of 10 bases. The CDR3 regions of human TCRbeta chains were analyzed by immunosequencing. The source study handled its data this way. Repertoire TCRs were matched against a reference library of SARS-CoV-2-specific TCRs generated with the MIRA antigen-specificity platform. Breadth was defined as the fraction of unique TCRs that were SARS-CoV-2-associated. Depth was defined as the fraction of total T cells that were SARS-CoV-2-associated. Each spike-specific TCR was assigned to its reactive spike region and to a CD4 or CD8 class using the MIRA data. Log10-transformed breadth and depth values were compared by one-way ANOVA with Sidak's multiple comparisons tests. As stored in TCRdb, this immuneACCESS dataset retains in-frame rearrangements with V and J assigned. A fraction of the clones does not appear; measured against another copy, unresolved V genes explain less than half of the discrepancy, and the remainder lacks a known reason. D and trimming come from the DNA, and the V and J calls and clone size come from that table. The table for this sample lists about 190,000 clones; about 92% of them were counted only once. The top ten constitute less than 4.5% of the sample.

As concerns this clone: This receptor's antigen is unknown. Base qualities are not recorded, but no much larger clone differs from it by a single base.

The chain is made from TRBV6-4 and TRBJ2-7; the D gene is perhaps TRBD1, from 5 matching bases. The TCR was taken from an adult who received the MenACWY meningococcal vaccine as a control. The source material was peripheral blood, sampled 28 days after the second dose of the MenACWY control vaccine. The nucleotide sequence reads as follows: TGTGCCAGCAGTGACCAGGGTCCAACCTACGAGCAGTACTTC. It encodes CASSDQGPTYEQYF.